This T cell receptor (beta chain) emerged from a study of spatial heterogeneity in lung cancer. Every individual TCR cDNA molecule carried its own unique molecular identifier, which allowed correction of PCR and sequencing errors. Each CDR3 protein gets one entry after TCRdb re-called the 5' RACE reads with MiXCR. The data show roughly 49,000 distinct CDR3 sequences, around 7% seen once. The germline V gene has CDR1 MGHDK and CDR2 SYGVNS. The CDR3 runs to 16 residues. The V end was cut by 3 bases, the J end by 2 bases, with 14 bases between. Worth noting for this clonotype: Its antigen is currently unknown.

General study results and limits: Ubiquitous expanded tumor TCRs appeared in blood more at resection than follow-up.

Stated time point: sample taken at primary tumor resection. In each case, whole RNA from tumor, nontumor lung or frozen PBMC was sequenced unsorted. The source material was PBMCs, sampled at surgery. The sequence was obtained from a female donor with early-stage non-small cell lung cancer. This rearrangement joins TRBV25-1 to TRBJ2-4; D unclear. The CDR3 protein is CASSDGFGQSKNIQYF. The CDR3 DNA follows: TGTGCCAGCAGTGATGGTTTCGGGCAGTCCAAAAACATTCAGTACTTC.